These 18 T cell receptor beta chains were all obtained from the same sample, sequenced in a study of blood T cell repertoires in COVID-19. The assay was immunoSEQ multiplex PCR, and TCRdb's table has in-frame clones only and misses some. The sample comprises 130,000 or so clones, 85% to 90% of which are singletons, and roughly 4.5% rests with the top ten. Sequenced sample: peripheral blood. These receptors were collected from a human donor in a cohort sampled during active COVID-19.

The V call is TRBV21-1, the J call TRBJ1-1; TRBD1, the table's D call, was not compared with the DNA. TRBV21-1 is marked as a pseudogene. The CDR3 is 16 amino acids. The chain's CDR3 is CASSKAETGGNTEAFF. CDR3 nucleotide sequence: TGTGCCAGCAGCAAAGCGGAGACAGGGGGCAACACTGAAGCTTTCTTT.

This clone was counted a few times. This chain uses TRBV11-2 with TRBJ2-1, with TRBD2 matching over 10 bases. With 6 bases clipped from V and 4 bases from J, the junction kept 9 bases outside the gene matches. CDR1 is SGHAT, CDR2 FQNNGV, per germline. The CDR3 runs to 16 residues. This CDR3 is CASRPGGTSVYNEQFF. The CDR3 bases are TGTGCCAGCAGGCCAGGCGGGACTAGCGTTTACAATGAGCAGTTCTTC.

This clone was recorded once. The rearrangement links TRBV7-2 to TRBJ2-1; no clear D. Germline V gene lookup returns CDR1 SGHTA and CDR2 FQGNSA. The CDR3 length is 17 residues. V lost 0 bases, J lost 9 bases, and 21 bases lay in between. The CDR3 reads CASSLAHQLAKGSEQFF. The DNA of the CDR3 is TGTGCCAGCAGCTTAGCCCACCAGTTAGCTAAAGGCAGTGAGCAGTTCTTC.

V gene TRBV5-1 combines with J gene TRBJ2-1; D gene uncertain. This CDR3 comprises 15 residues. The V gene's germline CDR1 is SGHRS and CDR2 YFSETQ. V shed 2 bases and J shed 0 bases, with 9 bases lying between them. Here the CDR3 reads CASSLEPSSYNEQFF. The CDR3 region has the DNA TGCGCCAGCAGCTTAGAGCCAAGCTCCTACAATGAGCAGTTCTTC. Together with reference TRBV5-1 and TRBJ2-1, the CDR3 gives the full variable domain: KAGVTQTPRYLIKTRGQQVTLSCSPISGHRSVSWYQQTPGQGLQFLFEYFSETQRNKGNFPGRFSGRQFSNSRSEMNVSTLELGDSALYLCASSLEPSSYNEQFFGPGTRLTVL.

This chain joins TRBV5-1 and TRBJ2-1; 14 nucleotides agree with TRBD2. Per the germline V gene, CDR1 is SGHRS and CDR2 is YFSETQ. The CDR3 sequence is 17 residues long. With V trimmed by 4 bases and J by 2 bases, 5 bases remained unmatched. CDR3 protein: CASSLGLAGGPYNEQFF. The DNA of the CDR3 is TGCGCCAGCAGCCTAGGACTAGCGGGAGGCCCCTACAATGAGCAGTTCTTC.

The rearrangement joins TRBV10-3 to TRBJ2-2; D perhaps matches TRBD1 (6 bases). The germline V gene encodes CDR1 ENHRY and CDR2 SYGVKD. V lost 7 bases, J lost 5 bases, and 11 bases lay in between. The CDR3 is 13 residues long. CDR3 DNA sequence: TGTGCCATCAATCCAGGGGCAACCGGGGAGCTGTTTTTT. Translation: CAINPGATGELFF.

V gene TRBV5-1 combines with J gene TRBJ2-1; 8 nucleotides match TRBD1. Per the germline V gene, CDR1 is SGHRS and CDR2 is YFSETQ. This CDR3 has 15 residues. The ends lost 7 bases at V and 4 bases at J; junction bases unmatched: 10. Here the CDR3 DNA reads TGCGCCAGCCGGGGACAGGCGAACGGGTACAATGAGCAGTTCTTC. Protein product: CASRGQANGYNEQFF.

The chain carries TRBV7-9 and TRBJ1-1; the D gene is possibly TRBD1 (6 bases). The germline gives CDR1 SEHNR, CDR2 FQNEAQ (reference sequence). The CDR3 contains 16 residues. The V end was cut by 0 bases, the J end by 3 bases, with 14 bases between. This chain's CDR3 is CASSLAAGVYDTEAFF. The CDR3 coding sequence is TGTGCCAGCAGCTTAGCGGCAGGGGTTTATGACACTGAAGCTTTCTTT.

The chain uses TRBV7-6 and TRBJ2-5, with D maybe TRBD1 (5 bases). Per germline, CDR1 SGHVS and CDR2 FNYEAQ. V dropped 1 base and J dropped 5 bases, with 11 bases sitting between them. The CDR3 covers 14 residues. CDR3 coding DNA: TGTGCCAGCAGCTTAGGGCAGGGCTATGAGACCCAGTACTTC. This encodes CASSLGQGYETQYF.

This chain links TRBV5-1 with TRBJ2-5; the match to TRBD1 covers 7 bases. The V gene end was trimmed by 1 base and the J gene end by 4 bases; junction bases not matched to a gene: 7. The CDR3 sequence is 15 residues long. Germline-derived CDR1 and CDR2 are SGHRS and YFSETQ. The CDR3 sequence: CASSLSRDSAETQYF. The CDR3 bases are TGCGCCAGCAGCTTGAGTCGGGACAGTGCAGAGACCCAGTACTTC.

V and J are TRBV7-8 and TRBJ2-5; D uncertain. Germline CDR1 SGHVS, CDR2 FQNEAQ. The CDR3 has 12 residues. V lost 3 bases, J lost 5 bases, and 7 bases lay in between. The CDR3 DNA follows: TGTGCCAGCAGCTTCACAGAGGAGACCCAGTACTTC. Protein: CASSFTEETQYF.

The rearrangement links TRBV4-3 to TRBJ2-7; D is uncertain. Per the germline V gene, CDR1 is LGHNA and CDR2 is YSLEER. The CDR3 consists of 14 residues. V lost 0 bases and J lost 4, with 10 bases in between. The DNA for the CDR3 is TGCGCCAGCAGCCAAGATCGTGGCAGATACGAGCAGTACTTC. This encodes CASSQDRGRYEQYF.

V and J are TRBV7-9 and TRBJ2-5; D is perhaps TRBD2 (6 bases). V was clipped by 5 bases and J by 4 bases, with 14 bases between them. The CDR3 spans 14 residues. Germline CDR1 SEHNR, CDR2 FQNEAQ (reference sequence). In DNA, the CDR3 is TGTGCCAGCAGCCCGGGACTTGCCGGAGAGACCCAGTACTTC. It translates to CASSPGLAGETQYF.

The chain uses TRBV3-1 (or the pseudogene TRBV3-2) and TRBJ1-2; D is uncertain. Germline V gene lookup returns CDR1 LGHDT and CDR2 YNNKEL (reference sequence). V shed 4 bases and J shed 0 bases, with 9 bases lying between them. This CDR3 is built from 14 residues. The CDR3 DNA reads TGTGCCAGCAGCCGCGCTTTCGCTAACTATGGCTACACCTTC. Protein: CASSRAFANYGYTF.

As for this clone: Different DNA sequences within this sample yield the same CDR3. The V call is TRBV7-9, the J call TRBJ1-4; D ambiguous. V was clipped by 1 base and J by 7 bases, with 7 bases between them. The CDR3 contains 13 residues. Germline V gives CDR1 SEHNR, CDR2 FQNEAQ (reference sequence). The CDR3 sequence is CASSLVSGEKLFF. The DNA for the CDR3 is TGTGCCAGCAGCTTAGTTTCGGGTGAAAAACTGTTTTTT.

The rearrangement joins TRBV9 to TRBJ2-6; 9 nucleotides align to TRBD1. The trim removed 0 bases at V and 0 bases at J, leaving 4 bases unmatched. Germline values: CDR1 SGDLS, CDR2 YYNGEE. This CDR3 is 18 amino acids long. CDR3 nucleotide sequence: TGTGCCAGCAGCGTAGCTCGGACAGGGGACTCTGGGGCCAACGTCCTGACTTTC. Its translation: CASSVARTGDSGANVLTF.

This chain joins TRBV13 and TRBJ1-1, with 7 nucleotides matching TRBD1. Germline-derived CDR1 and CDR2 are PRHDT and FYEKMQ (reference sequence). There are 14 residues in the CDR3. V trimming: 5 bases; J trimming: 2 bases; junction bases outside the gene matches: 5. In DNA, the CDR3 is TGTGCCAGCAGCGTGGGACAGATAAACACTGAAGCTTTCTTT. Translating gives CASSVGQINTEAFF.

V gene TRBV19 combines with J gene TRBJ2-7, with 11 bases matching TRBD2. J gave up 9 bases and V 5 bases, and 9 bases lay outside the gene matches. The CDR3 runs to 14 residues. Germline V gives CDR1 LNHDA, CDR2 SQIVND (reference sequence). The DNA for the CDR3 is TGTGCCAGTAGTCTCCGACTAGCGGGGTTAGGGCAGTACTTC. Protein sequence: CASSLRLAGLGQYF.